The 19 T cell receptor beta chains below all came from one sample that was sequenced in a study of T cell changes during pregnancy in multiple sclerosis. Sequencing used immunoSEQ multiplex PCR; TCRdb keeps in-frame clones, though not all of them. The table has tens of thousands of clones, about 90% seen once. The source was peripheral blood, collected in the second trimester of pregnancy. Every receptor here comes from a female donor in good health, enrolled as a control in a pregnancy study.

CDR3 in amino acids: CASSPGGLALDEQYF. Here the CDR3 DNA reads TGTGCCAGCAGCCCGGGCGGGCTAGCGCTGGACGAGCAGTACTTC. The chain has TRBV4-2 and TRBJ2-7, with a weak D call TRBD2 (6 bases). Germline V CDR1 and CDR2: LGHNA, YNFKEQ. The CDR3 has 15 residues. The V end lost 4 bases, the J end lost 5 bases, and 18 bases lay between the germline ends.

This rearrangement joins TRBV7-2 to TRBJ1-2; D is ambiguous. Trimming cost V 2 bases and J 4 bases, with 11 bases left between them. The germline gives CDR1 SGHTA, CDR2 FQGNSA. This CDR3 is built from 14 residues. The DNA for the CDR3 is TGTGCCAGCAGCTTAACAACCCAATCCTATGGCTACACCTTC. This codes for CASSLTTQSYGYTF. Supplemented by reference TRBV7-2 and TRBJ1-2, the full variable domain reads GAGVSQSPSNKVTEKGKDVELRCDPISGHTALYWYRQSLGQGLEFLIYFQGNSAPDKSGLPSDRFSAERTGGSVSTLTIQRTQQEDSAVYLCASSLTTQSYGYTFGSGTRLTVV.

The gene calls are TRBV5-4 and TRBJ1-3; D unresolved. Trimming removed 0 bases at V and 0 bases at J, with 7 bases between. The CDR3 covers 15 residues. Germline V gives CDR1 SGHNT, CDR2 YYREEE (reference sequence). CDR3 DNA sequence: TGTGCCAGCAGCTTGGACATCACCTCTGGAAACACCATATATTTT. Its protein is CASSLDITSGNTIYF.

This clone was seen more than once but under ten times. This rearrangement joins TRBV28 to TRBJ1-5; D possibly corresponds to TRBD1 (6 bases). This CDR3 comprises 19 residues. Germline-derived CDR1 and CDR2 are MDHEN and SYDVKM. V lost 4 bases to trimming and J lost 3 bases, with 25 bases between them. The CDR3 is CASSSLLDRSRDLNQPQHF. The DNA of the CDR3 is TGTGCCAGCAGTTCCTTATTAGACAGGAGCCGCGACCTCAATCAGCCCCAGCATTTT.

This clone was picked up a small number of times. V gene TRBV4-1 combines with J gene TRBJ2-6, with unresolved D. This CDR3 spans 16 amino acids. The V end was cut by 0 bases, the J end by 2 bases, with 8 bases between. Germline assignment: CDR1 MGHRA and CDR2 YSYEKL. The CDR3 DNA follows: TGCGCCAGCAGCCAAGATGAGGCCACTGGGGCCAACGTCCTGACTTTC. This encodes CASSQDEATGANVLTF.

The chain recombines TRBV5-4 with TRBJ1-1; D perhaps matches TRBD1 (5 bases). This CDR3 region has 12 residues. V dropped 3 bases and J dropped 3 bases, with 6 bases sitting between them. The germline V gene has CDR1 SGHNT and CDR2 YYREEE (reference sequence). Written as DNA, the CDR3 is TGTGCCAGCAGCTGGGACTACACTGAAGCTTTCTTT. Protein: CASSWDYTEAFF. The variable domain in full, with the rest retrieved from reference TRBV5-4 and TRBJ1-1, is ETGVTQSPTHLIKTRGQQVTLRCSSQSGHNTVSWYQQALGQGPQFIFQYYREEENGRGNFPPRFSGLQFPNYSSELNVNALELDDSALYLCASSWDYTEAFFGQGTRLTVV.

The chain employs TRBV29-1 and TRBJ2-3, with 8 bases fitting TRBD1. Germline loops: CDR1 SQVTM, CDR2 ANQGSEA. The CDR3 is 14 amino acids. J gave up 3 bases and V 8 bases, and 10 bases lay outside the gene matches. CDR3 DNA sequence: TGCAGCCTCCGTGGACAGGGATTAACAGATACGCAGTATTTT. As protein: CSLRGQGLTDTQYF.

The chain joins TRBV19 to TRBJ2-5; D is undetermined. The germline CDR1 and CDR2 sequences are LNHDA and SQIVND (reference sequence). The CDR3 totals 17 residues. With 4 bases removed from V and 4 bases from J, the gap between germline ends came to 22 bases. The CDR3 loop is CASSTNLPYAIGETQYF. Here the CDR3 DNA reads TGTGCCAGTAGTACCAACCTTCCGTATGCTATCGGAGAGACCCAGTACTTC.

The V call is TRBV18, the J call TRBJ2-5; D unclear. The CDR3 runs 13 residues. Germline CDR1 and CDR2: KGHSH and LQKENI. Trimming pared 5 bases from V and 1 base from J, leaving 8 bases between. CDR3 region: CASSGRSQETQYF. The CDR3 DNA follows: TGTGCCAGCTCAGGCAGGTCCCAAGAGACCCAGTACTTC.

V usage is TRBV7-9 and J usage is TRBJ2-5, with 14 bases identical to TRBD2. Losses at the gene ends were 3 bases for V and 6 bases for J; bases not matched to a gene: 15. CDR3 length: 19 residues. CDR1 and CDR2 from the germline V gene are SEHNR and FQNEAQ (reference sequence). CDR3 in amino acids: CASSLGLAGANYLRKTQYF. The CDR3, as DNA: TGTGCCAGCAGCTTGGGACTAGCGGGAGCTAATTATCTACGCAAGACCCAGTACTTC.

This chain connects TRBV5-6 to TRBJ2-7, with no clear D. Trimming cost V 2 bases and J 6 bases, with 6 bases left between them. The germline V gene encodes CDR1 SGHDT and CDR2 YYEEEE. The CDR3 totals 11 residues. The CDR3 region is CASSLGGEQYF. The CDR3 DNA follows: TGTGCCAGCAGCTTAGGCGGCGAGCAGTACTTC.

The chain couples TRBV27 to TRBJ2-7; D is uncertain. V gave up 5 bases and J gave up 3 bases, with 11 bases separating them. CDR3 length: 13 amino acids. CDR1 and CDR2 from the germline V gene are MNHEY and SMNVEV (reference sequence). The CDR3 spells CASSRTVIYEQYF. The CDR3 DNA is TGTGCCAGCAGTAGAACAGTGATCTACGAGCAGTACTTC.

This clone showed up just once. The rearrangement uses TRBV19 and TRBJ1-1; D gene uncertain. V was clipped by 2 bases and J by 1 base, with 11 bases between them. CDR3 size: 15 residues. Germline V lookup: CDR1 LNHDA, CDR2 SQIVND (reference sequence). The CDR3 DNA reads as TGTGCCAGTAGTATATCCGACGACTCGAACACTGAAGCTTTCTTT. It codes for CASSISDDSNTEAFF.

With respect to this clone: At one end the junction does not follow the germline gene, possibly because of a read error. The rearrangement uses TRBV7-7 and TRBJ1-4, with D hard to call. CDR1 SSHAT and CDR2 FNYEAQ come from the germline V gene (reference sequence). This CDR3 contains 13 residues. CDR3 nucleotide sequence: TGTGCTAGCAGCCCCGGTTATAATGAAAAACTGTTTTTT. Its protein is CASSPGYNEKLFF. The whole variable domain, remainder taken from reference TRBV7-7 and TRBJ1-4, is GAGVSQSPRYKVTKRGQDVTLRCDPISSHATLYWYQQALGQGPEFLTYFNYEAQPDKSGLPSDRFSAERPEGSISTLTIQRTEQRDSAMYRCASSPGYNEKLFFGSGTQLSVL.

This chain links TRBV6-5 with TRBJ2-7; D is undetermined. Trimming left V 4 bases short and J 0 bases short, with 16 bases between. The CDR3 has 16 residues. Germline lookup yields CDR1 MNHEY and CDR2 SVGAGI. The CDR3 region has the DNA TGTGCCAGCAGTTCCAACCCGTTTAGGAGCTCCTACGAGCAGTACTTC. Protein product: CASSSNPFRSSYEQYF.

The gene calls are TRBV30 and TRBJ2-7; D is undetermined. Per germline, CDR1 GTSNPN and CDR2 SVGIG (reference sequence). CDR3 size: 13 residues. Trimming took 1 base from V and 2 from J, leaving 9 bases between them. Here the CDR3 reads CAWSGATAYEQYF. Written as DNA, the CDR3 is TGTGCCTGGAGTGGCGCCACAGCCTACGAGCAGTACTTC. The variable domain in full, with the rest retrieved from reference TRBV30 and TRBJ2-7, is SQTIHQWPATLVQPVGSPLSLECTVEGTSNPNLYWYRQAAGRGLQLLFYSVGIGQISSEVPQNLSASRPQDRQFILSSKKLLLSDSGFYLCAWSGATAYEQYFGPGTRLTVT.

The V and J genes are TRBV6-1 and TRBJ2-7; 9 nucleotides align to TRBD1. This CDR3 is 13 amino acids long. Germline assignment: CDR1 MNHNS and CDR2 SASEGT. Germline trimming cut 6 bases from V and 1 base from J; bases unmatched to any gene: 1. This CDR3 is CASRGTGSYEQYF. The CDR3, as DNA: TGTGCCAGCAGAGGGACAGGGTCCTACGAGCAGTACTTC.

The rearrangement joins TRBV29-1 to TRBJ1-2; 7 positions agree with TRBD1. V gave up 8 bases and J gave up 7 bases; unmatched junction bases: 10. The germline V gene encodes CDR1 SQVTM and CDR2 ANQGSEA. The CDR3 loop spans 12 amino acids. CDR3 region: CSTWDRIFGYTF. CDR3 coding DNA: TGCAGCACTTGGGACAGAATCTTTGGCTACACCTTC.

The rearrangement links TRBV10-3 to TRBJ1-2, with D perhaps TRBD1 (6 bases). The CDR3 length is 13 residues. V lost 11 bases and J 6 bases, leaving 19 bases between the germline ends. Germline V gene sequence: CDR1 ENHRY, CDR2 SYGVKD. The CDR3 is CALKPLGGNGYTF. CDR3 sequence (DNA): TGTGCCTTAAAGCCTTTAGGGGGTAATGGCTACACCTTC.